The 27 T cell receptor beta chains reported below all come from one sample, sequenced in a study of blood T cell repertoires in COVID-19. Sequencing was performed with immunoSEQ multiplex PCR; in TCRdb, only in-frame clones are kept and a portion is missing. The profile shows roughly 130,000 clones, roughly four fifths of them singletons. Sequenced input: peripheral blood. Every receptor here comes from a woman aged 55 to 70 with acute or convalescent COVID-19.

Notes on this clone: At one end the junction does not follow the germline gene, possibly because of a read error. The genes are TRBV18 and TRBJ1-2; no definite D call. Germline lookup yields CDR1 KGHSH and CDR2 LQKENI. The CDR3 length is 14 residues. Here the CDR3 reads CASSPPADNYGYTF. For the CDR3, the DNA is TGTGCCAGCTCCCCACCCGCAGATAACTATGGCTACACCTTC. Full variable domain (remainder filled in from reference TRBV18 and TRBJ1-2): NAGVMQNPRHLVRRRGQEARLRCSPMKGHSHVYWYRQLPEEGLKFMVYLQKENIIDESGMPKERFSAEFPKEGPSILRIQQVVRGDSAAYFCASSPPADNYGYTFGSGTRLTVV.

This chain joins TRBV6-5 and TRBJ1-1; TRBD1 agrees at 8 bases. The germline gives CDR1 MNHEY, CDR2 SVGAGI. J lost 1 base, V lost 7 bases, and 5 bases had no gene match. The CDR3 length is 14 residues. CDR3 coding DNA: TGTGCCAGCATCCGTGGACAGGGGAACACTGAAGCTTTCTTT. It yields the protein CASIRGQGNTEAFF.

The genes are TRBV7-9 and TRBJ2-7, with unresolved D. The CDR3 runs to 11 residues. Per the germline V gene, CDR1 is SEHNR and CDR2 is FQNEAQ (reference sequence). V was trimmed by 1 base and J by 6 bases, leaving 4 bases between them. The CDR3 nucleotides are TGTGCCAGCAGCTTAGGGGCCGAGCAGTACGTC. It translates to CASSLGAEQYV.

The chain combines TRBV12-3 or TRBV12-4 with TRBJ1-2; D is unresolved. The CDR3 covers 13 residues. Trimming removed 5 bases at V and 8 bases at J, with 15 bases between. DNA of the CDR3: TGTGCCAGCAGTAGAGGAGAGGCGGCAGGCTACACCTTC. It is translated as CASSRGEAAGYTF.

The V and J genes are TRBV30 and TRBJ1-3; D uncertain. CDR3 length: 12 residues. V gave up 3 bases and J gave up 1 base, with 4 bases separating them. Germline lookup yields CDR1 GTSNPN and CDR2 SVGIG (reference sequence). CDR3 DNA sequence: TGTGCCTGGAGAGAGTCTGGAAACACCATATATTTT. Its protein product is CAWRESGNTIYF.

The rearrangement uses TRBV2 and TRBJ2-7; possibly TRBD2 for D (5 bases). There are 13 residues in the CDR3. CDR1 SNHLY and CDR2 FYNNEI come from the germline V gene. V was clipped by 6 bases and J by 2 bases, with 11 bases between them. The CDR3: CASRADGTYEQYF. The DNA for the CDR3 is TGTGCCAGCAGGGCGGACGGGACCTACGAGCAGTACTTC.

The chain joins TRBV7-2 to TRBJ1-1, with TRBD1 matching 7 bases. The CDR3 runs 15 residues. CDR1 is SGHTA, CDR2 FQGNSA, per germline. V was pared by 5 bases and J by 6 bases, with 12 bases of the junction left unmatched. Written as DNA, the CDR3 is TGTGCCAGCAGCGGAAGACAGGGTGACGTCTCTGAAGCTTTCTTT. It is translated as CASSGRQGDVSEAFF.

The V gene is TRBV5-1, the J gene TRBJ1-1, with 10 bases lining up with TRBD1. The germline CDR1 and CDR2 sequences are SGHRS and YFSETQ. The CDR3 has 20 residues. V was clipped by 4 bases and J by 2 bases; unmatched bases: 20. CDR3 sequence (DNA): TGCGCCAGCAGCCCGTTCCAGGGTAGGGGACAGGGGTTCTTCAACACTGAAGCTTTCTTT. Its protein is CASSPFQGRGQGFFNTEAFF.

This clone came up once. The chain combines TRBV5-1 with TRBJ2-3, with unresolved D. The V gene's germline CDR1 is SGHRS and CDR2 YFSETQ. V shed 4 bases and J shed 5 bases, with 5 bases lying between them. This CDR3 has 11 amino acids. CDR3 protein: CASSKQDTQYF. DNA of the CDR3: TGCGCCAGCAGCAAACAAGATACGCAGTATTTT.

This clone was observed a handful of times. The CDR3 is CASSGGVGYNEQFF. The DNA of the CDR3 is TGTGCTAGTTCGGGGGGGGTTGGCTACAATGAGCAGTTCTTC. This chain uses TRBV12-5 with TRBJ2-1; 8 bases line up with TRBD2. Unmatched junction bases numbered 6, after V lost 8 bases and J lost 3 bases. Per the germline V gene, CDR1 is LGHNT and CDR2 is FRNRAP. The CDR3 extends over 14 amino acids.

This chain joins TRBV5-1 and TRBJ2-3, with D maybe TRBD2 (6 bases). The germline V gene encodes CDR1 SGHRS and CDR2 YFSETQ. Trimming stripped 0 bases from V and 1 base from J, with 12 bases between. The CDR3 totals 16 residues. This chain's CDR3 is CASSLAAGLRTDTQYF. CDR3 in DNA: TGCGCCAGCAGCTTGGCTGCGGGGCTACGCACAGATACGCAGTATTTT.

The rearrangement uses TRBV6-1 and TRBJ1-1; D remains ambiguous. The CDR3 has 11 amino acids. CDR1 and CDR2 from the germline V gene are MNHNS and SASEGT. V was trimmed by 2 bases and J by 7 bases, leaving 5 bases between them. The CDR3: CASSERGEAFF. CDR3 in DNA: TGTGCCAGCAGTGAACGGGGTGAAGCTTTCTTT.

V gene TRBV6-4 combines with J gene TRBJ1-3; D remains unclear. The CDR3 spans 14 residues. Germline V gives CDR1 MRHNA, CDR2 SNTAGT. Trimming removed 6 bases at V and 0 bases at J, with 9 bases between. The CDR3 sequence: CASRAPGSGNTIYF. Here the CDR3 DNA reads TGTGCCAGCAGGGCGCCGGGCTCTGGAAACACCATATATTTT.

The rearrangement links TRBV10-3 to TRBJ2-5; D is ambiguous. Trimming removed 0 bases from V and 4 bases from J, with 9 bases in between. The CDR3 has 14 residues. CDR1 is ENHRY and CDR2 is SYGVKD in the germline V gene. The CDR3 DNA is TGTGCCATCAGTGAGTCGTCCGTCCGAGAGACCCAGTACTTC. This translates into CAISESSVRETQYF.

The genes are TRBV19 and TRBJ2-3; D ambiguous. With 2 bases removed from V and 1 base from J, the gap between germline ends came to 19 bases. Germline assignment: CDR1 LNHDA and CDR2 SQIVND (reference sequence). The CDR3 length is 18 residues. Here the CDR3 reads CASSIKTVALEGTDTQYF. The CDR3 DNA reads as TGTGCCAGTAGTATAAAAACCGTAGCCCTCGAAGGCACAGATACGCAGTATTTT. The whole variable domain, filled in from reference TRBV19 and TRBJ2-3, reads DGGITQSPKYLFRKEGQNVTLSCEQNLNHDAMYWYRQDPGQGLRLIYYSQIVNDFQKGDIAEGYSVSREKKESFPLTVTSAQKNPTAFYLCASSIKTVALEGTDTQYFGPGTRLTVL.

This sequence joins TRBV10-3 and TRBJ1-1, with a tentative D call TRBD1 (5 bases). The ends were cut back, 10 bases at V and 3 bases at J, with 15 bases in the middle. CDR3 size: 13 residues. Germline V gene data show CDR1 as ENHRY and CDR2 as SYGVKD. In nucleotides, the CDR3 is TGTGCCACCAACCCAGGGTTTGACACTGAAGCTTTCTTT. This sequence encodes CATNPGFDTEAFF.

Only one count was recorded for this clone. The CDR3 spells CASRTRTGAMETQYF. The CDR3 DNA sequence: TGTGCCAGTAGAACTCGGACAGGGGCGATGGAGACCCAGTACTTC. The rearrangement links TRBV19 to TRBJ2-5; 9 bases agree with TRBD1. V lost 6 bases, J lost 5 bases, and 10 bases stayed unmatched. The CDR3 sequence is 15 residues long. Germline lookup yields CDR1 LNHDA and CDR2 SQIVND (reference sequence).

This sequence joins TRBV5-1 and TRBJ1-1; a possible D gene is TRBD1 (5 bases). CDR3 size: 15 residues. V was pared by 0 bases and J by 0 bases, with 9 bases between. Per the germline V gene, CDR1 is SGHRS and CDR2 is YFSETQ. As DNA, the CDR3 is TGCGCCAGCAGCTTGGAAGACAGAATGAACACTGAAGCTTTCTTT. Protein: CASSLEDRMNTEAFF. The entire variable domain, with the rest obtained from reference TRBV5-1 and TRBJ1-1, is as follows: KAGVTQTPRYLIKTRGQQVTLSCSPISGHRSVSWYQQTPGQGLQFLFEYFSETQRNKGNFPGRFSGRQFSNSRSEMNVSTLELGDSALYLCASSLEDRMNTEAFFGQGTRLTVV.

The chain carries TRBV2 and TRBJ1-1, with D unclear. V dropped 5 bases and J dropped 6 bases, with 22 bases sitting between them. The CDR3 has 16 residues. Germline V gene lookup returns CDR1 SNHLY and CDR2 FYNNEI. CDR3 sequence (DNA): TGTGCCAGCAGTCCCTTCGCCTGGACGGGATCCTCTGAAGCTTTCTTT. Protein sequence: CASSPFAWTGSSEAFF.

Concerning this clone itself: The same CDR3 also results from other DNA sequences found in this sample. DNA of the CDR3: TGTGCCTGGAGCCCAGGGGGTGGCTACACCTTC. Its translation: CAWSPGGGYTF. This chain connects TRBV30 to TRBJ1-2, with 7 positions matching TRBD1. CDR1 is GTSNPN, CDR2 SVGIG, per germline (reference sequence). The CDR3 covers 11 residues. V dropped 3 bases and J dropped 7; count of bases not matched to a gene: 2.

The chain couples TRBV2 to TRBJ2-3, with D perhaps TRBD1 (6 bases). The germline V and J ends were trimmed by 7 bases and 0 bases, with 17 bases remaining between them. The CDR3 sequence is 16 residues long. CDR1 and CDR2 from the germline V gene are SNHLY and FYNNEI. This chain's CDR3 is CASTTARGGSTDTQYF. CDR3 in DNA: TGTGCCAGCACCACAGCAAGAGGGGGAAGCACAGATACGCAGTATTTT.

The V and J genes are TRBV5-1 and TRBJ1-2, with TRBD1 matching over 7 bases. Looked up from germline, CDR1 is SGHRS and CDR2 is YFSETQ. The CDR3 loop spans 13 amino acids. V was clipped by 4 bases and J by 4 bases; unmatched bases: 4. CDR3 bases: TGCGCCAGCAGCGCGGGACAGAGCTATGGCTACACCTTC. It yields the protein CASSAGQSYGYTF.

The chain links TRBV19 to TRBJ2-2; the match to TRBD2 covers 8 bases. Germline V gene sequence: CDR1 LNHDA, CDR2 SQIVND (reference sequence). V lost 6 bases to trimming and J lost 0 bases; unmatched junction nucleotides: 3. The length of the CDR3 is 15 residues. CDR3 in DNA: TGTGCCAGTAGGCCCGGGGGGGCGAACACCGGGGAGCTGTTTTTT. The encoded protein is CASRPGGANTGELFF.

The rearrangement joins TRBV27 to TRBJ2-1; TRBD1 is a possible D gene (6 bases). The CDR3 spans 14 residues. Germline V gene sequence: CDR1 MNHEY, CDR2 SMNVEV (reference sequence). The V and J ends lost 7 bases and 0 bases respectively, with 10 bases between them. The CDR3 bases are TGTGCCAGCACAGGGGTCGGCTCCTACAATGAGCAGTTCTTC. Translation gives CASTGVGSYNEQFF.

The V call is TRBV10-3, the J call TRBJ1-5, with 9 positions matching TRBD1. V lost 9 bases and J lost 7; bases outside the gene matches: 7. CDR3 length: 13 amino acids. Germline CDR1 reads ENHRY; CDR2 reads SYGVKD. In nucleotides, the CDR3 is TGTGCCATACAGGGGGCCTCCGGACAGCCCCAGCATTTT. As protein: CAIQGASGQPQHF.

The chain uses TRBV13 and TRBJ1-6; the match to TRBD1 covers 9 bases. This CDR3 region has 15 residues. V shed 4 bases, J shed 7 bases, and the junction held 5 bases outside the gene matches. Germline CDR1 is PRHDT and CDR2 is FYEKMQ (reference sequence). The CDR3 DNA reads TGTGCCAGCAGCTCCGGTGACAGGGGGAATTCACCCCTCCACTTT. It specifies CASSSGDRGNSPLHF.

This chain connects TRBV4-2 to TRBJ1-2; tentatively, D is TRBD1 (5 bases). Germline V gene lookup returns CDR1 LGHNA and CDR2 YNFKEQ. V was pared by 5 bases and J by 6 bases, with 13 bases between. This CDR3 spans 13 amino acids. The DNA for the CDR3 is TGTGCCAGCAGCACTCCAGGGACTGATGGCTACACCTTC. Translating gives CASSTPGTDGYTF.